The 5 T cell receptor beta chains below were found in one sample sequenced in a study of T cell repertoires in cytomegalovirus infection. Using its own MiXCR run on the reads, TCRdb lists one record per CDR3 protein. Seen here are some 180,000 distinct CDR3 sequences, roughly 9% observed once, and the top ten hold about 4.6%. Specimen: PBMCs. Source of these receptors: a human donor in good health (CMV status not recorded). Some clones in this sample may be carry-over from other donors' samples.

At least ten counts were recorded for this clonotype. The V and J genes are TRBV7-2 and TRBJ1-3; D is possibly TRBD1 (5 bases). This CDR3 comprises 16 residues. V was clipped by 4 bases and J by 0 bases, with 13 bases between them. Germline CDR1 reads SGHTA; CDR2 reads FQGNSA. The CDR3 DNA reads TGTGCCAGCAGCTCGATGCGGGGGTCCTCTGGAAACACCATATATTTT. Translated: CASSSMRGSSGNTIYF.

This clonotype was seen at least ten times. The CDR3 sequence is CASSLVGNQETQYF. As DNA, the CDR3 is TGTGCCAGCAGCTTAGTAGGTAACCAAGAGACCCAGTACTTC. The chain carries TRBV11-2 and TRBJ2-5; D gene ambiguous. The V gene's germline CDR1 is SGHAT and CDR2 FQNNGV. With 1 base removed from V and 0 bases from J, the gap between germline ends came to 6 bases. This CDR3 region has 14 residues.

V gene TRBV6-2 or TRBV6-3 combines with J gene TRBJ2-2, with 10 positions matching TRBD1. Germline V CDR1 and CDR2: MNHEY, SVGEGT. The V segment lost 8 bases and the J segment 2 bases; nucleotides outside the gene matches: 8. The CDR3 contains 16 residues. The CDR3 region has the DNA TGTGCCAGCTTTGGGGGGACAGGGGTCAACACCGGGGAGCTGTTTTTT. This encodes CASFGGTGVNTGELFF.

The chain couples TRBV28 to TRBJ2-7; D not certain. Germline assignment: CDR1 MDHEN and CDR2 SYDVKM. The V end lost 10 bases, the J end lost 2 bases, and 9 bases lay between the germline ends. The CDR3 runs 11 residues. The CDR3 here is CATKVPYEQYF. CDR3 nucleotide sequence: TGTGCCACAAAAGTTCCCTACGAGCAGTACTTC. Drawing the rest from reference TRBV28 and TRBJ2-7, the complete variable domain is DVKVTQSSRYLVKRTGEKVFLECVQDMDHENMFWYRQDPGLGLRLIYFSYDVKMKEKGDIPEGYSVSREKKERFSLILESASTNQTSMYLCATKVPYEQYFGPGTRLTVT.

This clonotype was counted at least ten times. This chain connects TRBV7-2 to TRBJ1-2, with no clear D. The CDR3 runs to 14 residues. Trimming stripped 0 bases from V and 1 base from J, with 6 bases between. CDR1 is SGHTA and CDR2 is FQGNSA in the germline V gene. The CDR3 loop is CASSLAQNNYGYTF. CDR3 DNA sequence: TGTGCCAGCAGCTTAGCACAGAATAACTATGGCTACACCTTC. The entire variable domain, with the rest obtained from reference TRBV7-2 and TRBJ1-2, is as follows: GAGVSQSPSNKVTEKGKDVELRCDPISGHTALYWYRQSLGQGLEFLIYFQGNSAPDKSGLPSDRFSAERTGGSVSTLTIQRTQQEDSAVYLCASSLAQNNYGYTFGSGTRLTVV.